This T cell receptor (beta chain) was identified in a study of CD8+ T cells in alopecia areata. cDNA reverse transcribed from extracted RNA served as the sequencing template. The repertoire was sequenced with immunoSEQ multiplex PCR; TCRdb's copy has only in-frame clones and lacks some. This sample has some 120,000 clones and no singletons, with around 20% in the ten largest. Regarding this clone: Possible read error: a much larger clone is one base away. Gene names and germline match the mouse. The CDR3 end falls 4 residues outside the read, so it is completed with the germline J gene.

The CDR3 is made up of 15 amino acids. Trimming took 5 bases from V and 0 from J; bases not matched to a gene: 4. The germline V gene has CDR1 FNHDT and CDR2 SITEND (reference sequence). What was sequenced was lesional skin. V gene TRBV19 combines with J gene TRBJ2-1; 8 bases agree with TRBD1. This clonotype originated in a C3H/HeJ mouse with alopecia areata. This strain has MHC haplotype H2-k. Partial CDR3 DNA: TGTGCCAGCAGCCTCGGACAGGGTAACTATGCT. It specifies CASSLGQGNYA. The whole CDR3 region reads CASSLGQGNYAEQFF.